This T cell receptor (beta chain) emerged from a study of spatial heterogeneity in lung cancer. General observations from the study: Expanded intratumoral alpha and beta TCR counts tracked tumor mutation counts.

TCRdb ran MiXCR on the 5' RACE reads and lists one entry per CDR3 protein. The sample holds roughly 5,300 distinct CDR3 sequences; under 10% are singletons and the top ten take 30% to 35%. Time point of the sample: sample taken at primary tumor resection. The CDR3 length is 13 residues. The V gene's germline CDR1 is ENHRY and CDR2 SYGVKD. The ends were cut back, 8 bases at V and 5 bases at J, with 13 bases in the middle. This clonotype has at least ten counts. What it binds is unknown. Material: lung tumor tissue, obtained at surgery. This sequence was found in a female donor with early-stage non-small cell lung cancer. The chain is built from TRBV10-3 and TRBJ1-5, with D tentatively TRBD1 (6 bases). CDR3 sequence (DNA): TGTGCCATCGGAGGGGGAGTTGATCAGCCCCAGCATTTT. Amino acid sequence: CAIGGGVDQPQHF.